Each of the 13 T cell receptor beta chains below was sequenced from the same sample in a study of blood T cell repertoires in COVID-19. Sequencing was performed with immunoSEQ multiplex PCR; in TCRdb, only in-frame clones are kept and a portion is missing. The sample has about 58,000 clones; more than 85% are singletons. Input material: peripheral blood. These TCRs come from a woman in her 70s with active COVID-19.

The rearrangement uses TRBV27 and TRBJ2-7; 7 nucleotides match TRBD1. This CDR3 comprises 14 residues. V trimming: 7 bases; J trimming: 2 bases; junction bases outside the gene matches: 8. CDR1 and CDR2 (germline): MNHEY, SMNVEV (reference sequence). This CDR3 is CASNTQGGPYEQYF. The DNA of the CDR3 is TGTGCCAGCAATACCCAAGGGGGCCCCTACGAGCAGTACTTC.

CDR3 amino acids: CASSASGSISNEQFF. As DNA, the CDR3 is TGTGCCAGCAGCGCTAGCGGGAGTATTAGCAATGAGCAGTTCTTC. The V and J genes are TRBV6-6 and TRBJ2-1; TRBD2 agrees at 10 bases. This CDR3 has 15 amino acids. Trimming cost V 6 bases and J 6 bases; bases outside gene matches: 8. Germline lookup yields CDR1 MNHNY and CDR2 SVGAGI (reference sequence).

This chain connects TRBV5-5 to TRBJ2-1; D is perhaps TRBD1 (6 bases). The CDR3 runs 15 residues. Per the germline V gene, CDR1 is SGHKS and CDR2 is YYEKEE (reference sequence). Trimming removed 3 bases from V and 9 bases from J, with 19 bases in between. CDR3 bases: TGTGCCAGCAGCTACAACAGGGAGCCCGGCAGTGAGCAGTTCTTC. Translation: CASSYNREPGSEQFF.

The V and J genes are TRBV5-1 and TRBJ1-1; D remains ambiguous. CDR3 length: 15 residues. Trimming stripped 4 bases from V and 0 bases from J, with 13 bases between. Germline V gene sequence: CDR1 SGHRS, CDR2 YFSETQ. CDR3 in DNA: TGCGCCAGCAGCGGCGCCGGGTCGTTGAACACTGAAGCTTTCTTT. Protein product: CASSGAGSLNTEAFF.

This chain connects TRBV27 to TRBJ2-7; TRBD2 matches at 14 bases. Germline CDR1 reads MNHEY; CDR2 reads SMNVEV (reference sequence). The CDR3 runs 13 residues. Germline trimming cut 10 bases from V and 7 bases from J; bases unmatched to any gene: 6. CDR3 sequence reads: CAIGTSGRREQYF. CDR3 nucleotide sequence: TGTGCCATCGGGACTAGCGGGAGAAGGGAGCAGTACTTC.

The chain links TRBV19 to TRBJ1-2; D call uncertain. The CDR3 runs 13 residues. Trimming took 0 bases from V and 8 from J, leaving 10 bases between them. Germline CDR1 and CDR2: LNHDA and SQIVND (reference sequence). The CDR3 is CASSIEGGGGYTF. Here the CDR3 DNA reads TGTGCCAGTAGTATAGAAGGAGGAGGGGGCTACACCTTC.

The chain is built from TRBV7-2 and TRBJ2-1; 9 bases fit TRBD2. Germline-derived CDR1 and CDR2 are SGHTA and FQGNSA. With V trimmed by 6 bases and J by 2 bases, 11 bases remained unmatched. The length of the CDR3 is 17 residues. The CDR3: CASSRSGRSIAYNEQFF. CDR3 coding DNA: TGTGCCAGCAGTCGTAGCGGGAGAAGTATCGCCTACAATGAGCAGTTCTTC.

This clone was observed a handful of times. The chain is built from TRBV15 and TRBJ1-2; TRBD1 might be the D (5 bases). CDR3 length: 15 amino acids. Germline V gives CDR1 LNHNV, CDR2 YYDKDF (reference sequence). V was trimmed by 0 bases and J by 7 bases, leaving 15 bases between them. Here the CDR3 reads CATSRDGQGIGGYTF. The DNA for the CDR3 is TGTGCCACCAGCAGAGATGGGCAGGGAATAGGTGGCTACACCTTC.

The rearrangement uses TRBV28 and TRBJ2-5, with 9 bases aligning to TRBD1. Germline values: CDR1 MDHEN, CDR2 SYDVKM. V gave up 6 bases and J gave up 4 bases; unmatched junction bases: 6. The CDR3 extends over 14 amino acids. The CDR3 spells CASSEGTGRETQYF. The CDR3 nucleotides read TGTGCCAGCAGCGAGGGGACAGGGAGAGAGACCCAGTACTTC.

DNA for the CDR3: TGTGCCAGCAGCTTATACGTTAGAGCAGATACGCAGTATTTT. It codes for CASSLYVRADTQYF. This rearrangement joins TRBV7-2 to TRBJ2-3, with no clear D. CDR3 length: 14 residues. Germline CDR1 SGHTA, CDR2 FQGNSA. V was pared by 2 bases and J by 4 bases, with 10 bases between.

The J gene is TRBJ1-2, the V gene TRBV7-2; D perhaps matches TRBD1 (5 bases). CDR3 length: 14 residues. Germline V gene lookup returns CDR1 SGHTA and CDR2 FQGNSA. V gave up 5 bases and J gave up 5 bases, with 15 bases separating them. The CDR3 coding sequence is TGTGCCAGCAGCCCCGCCGGCGGGGGTTATGGCTACACCTTC. Its translation: CASSPAGGGYGYTF.

The chain links TRBV6-1 to TRBJ1-1, with D unclear. The CDR3 covers 15 residues. The germline gives CDR1 MNHNS, CDR2 SASEGT. Trimming shortened V by 2 bases and J by 0 bases, and 10 bases separated the two germline ends. The CDR3: CASSERAGLNTEAFF. The CDR3 bases are TGTGCCAGCAGTGAACGGGCGGGGTTGAACACTGAAGCTTTCTTT.

The DNA of the CDR3 is TGTGCCAGCAGTGAAAGCCCTGGAGGAAATTCACCCCTCCACTTT. Its protein is CASSESPGGNSPLHF. The V call is TRBV6-1, the J call TRBJ1-6, with D unclear. The CDR3 consists of 15 residues. V shed 2 bases and J shed 7 bases, with 12 bases lying between them. From germline, CDR1 is MNHNS and CDR2 SASEGT.